This entry features one T cell receptor (beta chain) sequence. Its cognate antigen has yet to be identified. Base qualities are not recorded, but no much larger clone differs from it by a single base. The record originates from a study of graft-versus-host responses after intestinal transplantation (dated by TCRdb to about 2021). For the wider study: The transplants that recipients got were multivisceral, liver-intestinal, or isolated intestinal. A peak of at least 4% donor T cells among recipient peripheral blood mononuclear cells was the definition used for donor T cell macrochimerism. Graft-versus-host and host-versus-graft alloreactive T cell clones were tracked in the graft, circulation and bone marrow after intestinal transplantation using bulk TCR-beta CDR3 sequencing. Alloreactive clones were identified by sequencing pre-transplant mixed lymphocyte reaction products and comparing these products with unstimulated pre-transplant donor and recipient T cells. The cohort enrolled about two dozen intestinal transplant recipients, one of whom was a retransplant, and a few patients without pretransplant specimens were excluded. Instead of going to the commercial service, samples from a few later patients were sequenced in-house on an Illumina MiSeq and processed with MiXCR. Anti-thymocyte globulin induction was given to all recipients, followed by maintenance tacrolimus and steroids for 3 to 4 years. The investigation overall reported the following: The relatively low number and heterogeneity of intestinal transplant patients limited the conclusions. High GvH to HvG T cell clonal ratios were observed in the allografts of patients with donor T cell macrochimerism. Peak levels of circulating GvH clones were associated with declines in HvG clones early after transplant. GvH clones turned up in recipient bone marrow, with some appearing earlier in ileal mucosa or blood, a pattern consistent with an intestinal mucosal origin.

What the time point label conveys for this sample: cells obtained before transplantation from donor or recipient. CD3+CD4+ and CD3+CD8+ populations were FACS-sorted from unstimulated pre-transplant donor and recipient cells taken from spleen or lymph nodes. The library was made by the immunoSEQ multiplex PCR assay. For most patients, genomic DNA was isolated with the Qiagen DNeasy Blood and Tissue Kit and shipped frozen to Adaptive Biotechnologies for TCR sequencing. For most patients, genomic DNA was subjected to high-throughput TCR-beta CDR3 sequencing by Adaptive Biotechnologies. In the original analysis: TCR sequencing data for approximately 17 patients were retrieved from Adaptive's ImmunoSEQ software; a few other patients were processed with MiXCR and VDJtools. To correct CD4 versus CD8 sorting errors, sequences present in both subsets at a frequency ratio below 5:1 were removed. CDR3 nucleotide sequences shared between donor and recipient were removed because their origin could not be assigned. To count as alloreactive, a clone needed at least 2-fold expansion over unstimulated cells and a minimum CFSE-low frequency of 0.002% (template counts) or 0.001% (read counts). A clone was considered mappable if detected in the sequenced pre-transplant spleen, lymph node, or MLR CFSE-low populations of the donor or recipient. The cumulative frequency of alloreactive clones was calculated as a percentage of all sequences, weighted by copy number. Not all clones reach the TCRdb copy of this immuneACCESS table, which keeps in-frame sequences only. Checked studies attribute under half of the gap to unresolved V genes and leave the rest unexplained. D and trimming come from the DNA, and the V and J calls and clone size come from that table. The sample yields about 35,000 clones; roughly 93% were counted once. The leading ten clones occupy approximately 20% of the sample.

Clipping removes 4 bases from V and 4 bases from J, with 9 as the unmatched junction base count. From the germline V gene, CDR1 is SGHDT and CDR2 is YYEEEE. The CDR3 covers 18 residues, taking in both the cysteine and the phenylalanine. The CDR3 DNA has 54 bases and is translated from base 1. This sequence originates from a human donor who was the organ donor for an intestinal transplant. Sequencing used unstimulated CD8+ T cells sorted from spleen or lymph node cells, obtained before transplant. In this chain, TRBV5-6 is recombined with TRBJ2-1, and 15 junctional nucleotides match TRBD2. The CDR3 reads as follows: CASSPPGLAGGGYNEQFF. The sequenced DNA is TGTGCCAGCAGCCCTCCGGGACTAGCGGGAGGAGGGTACAATGAGCAGTTCTTC.